One sample yielded the 10 T cell receptor beta chains listed below, sequenced in a study of T-cell reconstitution after alpha-beta-depleted transplantation in children. During its preparation, the TCRbeta library received unique molecular identifiers. TCRdb re-called the PCR reads through MiXCR, storing one row per CDR3 protein. The sample includes some 460,000 distinct CDR3 sequences, 15% to 20% of them seen just once. The sample in question was PBMCs, mostly from graft donor cells, obtained 360 days after TCRalphabeta/CD19-depleted stem cell transplant. Receptors originate from a boy under two years old who had a stem cell transplant for Wiskott-Aldrich syndrome, so the T cells may come from the graft donor.

The chain joins TRBV29-1 to TRBJ2-7, with 7 bases identical to TRBD1. The CDR3 sequence is 13 residues long. V dropped 5 bases and J dropped 5; count of bases not matched to a gene: 9. Germline V gene lookup returns CDR1 SQVTM and CDR2 ANQGSEA. The CDR3 DNA reads TGCAGCGTTACCCCGACAGGGAAACACGAGCAGTACTTC. Translation: CSVTPTGKHEQYF.

This clonotype was found a few times. The chain is built from TRBV5-6 and TRBJ2-1; no clear D gene. Germline assignment: CDR1 SGHDT and CDR2 YYEEEE. The CDR3 is 16 residues long. Deletions cut 1 base from V and 0 bases from J, with 11 bases between. In DNA, the CDR3 is TGTGCCAGCAGCTTGAATCGGTGGGGCTCCTACAATGAGCAGTTCTTC. Translation: CASSLNRWGSYNEQFF.

This clonotype occurred a few times. The V gene is TRBV2, the J gene TRBJ2-7; 9 bases match TRBD2. Germline lookup yields CDR1 SNHLY and CDR2 FYNNEI. V was clipped by 6 bases and J by 4 bases; unmatched bases: 13. The CDR3 totals 16 residues. CDR3 sequence reads: CASRPGTSFRRYEQYF. CDR3 sequence (DNA): TGTGCCAGCAGGCCTGGGACTAGCTTCCGTCGGTACGAGCAGTACTTC.

The chain recombines TRBV12-3 or TRBV12-4 with TRBJ2-7; D possibly matches TRBD1 or TRBD2 (6 bases each). This CDR3 has 16 residues. Trimming stripped 0 bases from V and 12 bases from J, with 24 bases between. The chain's CDR3 is CASSLAVRQDRRGRYF. CDR3 coding DNA: TGTGCCAGCAGTTTAGCGGTAAGACAGGATCGTCGGGGGAGGTACTTC.

The chain combines TRBV5-1 with TRBJ2-1, with 8 bases fitting TRBD2. The CDR3 consists of 14 residues. CDR1 and CDR2 from the germline V gene are SGHRS and YFSETQ. V was clipped by 2 bases and J by 8 bases; unmatched bases: 6. As DNA, the CDR3 is TGCGCCAGCAGCTTCCAGCGGGAGCGGGATGAGCAGTTCTTC. Its translation: CASSFQRERDEQFF.

This rearrangement joins TRBV11-1 to TRBJ1-6, with D hard to call. The V end was cut by 1 base, the J end by 2 bases, with 15 bases between. Germline CDR1 reads SGHAT; CDR2 reads FQDESV (reference sequence). CDR3 length: 18 amino acids. The CDR3 reads CASSLDMMGTTYNSPLHF. The CDR3 DNA is TGTGCCAGCAGCTTAGATATGATGGGTACCACCTATAATTCACCCCTCCACTTT.

The chain carries TRBV4-3 and TRBJ2-2; no firm D call. This CDR3 has 18 amino acids. CDR1 and CDR2 from the germline V gene are LGHNA and YSLEER. V lost 0 bases and J 2 bases, leaving 16 bases between the germline ends. The CDR3 here is CASSQDPHYSLNTGELFF. CDR3 DNA: TGCGCCAGCAGCCAAGACCCCCACTACTCCCTTAACACCGGGGAGCTGTTTTTT.

This clonotype was counted a few times. The J gene is TRBJ2-5, the V gene TRBV28; no clear D. V lost 6 bases, J lost 2 bases, and 19 bases lay in between. The CDR3 is made up of 16 amino acids. Germline V lookup: CDR1 MDHEN, CDR2 SYDVKM. This chain's CDR3 is CASRLRLVGFQETQYF. The CDR3 bases are TGTGCCAGCAGGCTGAGACTGGTGGGATTTCAAGAGACCCAGTACTTC.

The sample holds one count of this clonotype. The J gene is TRBJ1-4, the V gene TRBV2; 7 bases map to TRBD1. The ends lost 6 bases at V and 0 bases at J; junction bases unmatched: 10. Germline V gene data show CDR1 as SNHLY and CDR2 as FYNNEI. CDR3 length equals 17 residues. CDR3 sequence reads: CASSRWDSVATNEKLFF. The CDR3 coding sequence is TGTGCCAGCAGCCGGTGGGACAGTGTTGCAACTAATGAAAAACTGTTTTTT. Using reference TRBV2 and TRBJ1-4 for the parts outside the CDR3, the full variable domain is EPEVTQTPSHQVTQMGQEVILRCVPISNHLYFYWYRQILGQKVEFLVSFYNNEISEKSEIFDDQFSVERPDGSNFTLKIRSTKLEDSAMYFCASSRWDSVATNEKLFFGSGTQLSVL.

V is TRBV5-1 and J is TRBJ2-7, with D perhaps matching TRBD1 or TRBD2 (5 bases each). Looked up from germline, CDR1 is SGHRS and CDR2 is YFSETQ. There are 14 residues in the CDR3. V gave up 4 bases and J gave up 2 bases, with 13 bases separating them. In nucleotides, the CDR3 is TGCGCCAGCAGCACAGGTGGAGGTACCTACGAGCAGTACTTC. It specifies CASSTGGGTYEQYF.